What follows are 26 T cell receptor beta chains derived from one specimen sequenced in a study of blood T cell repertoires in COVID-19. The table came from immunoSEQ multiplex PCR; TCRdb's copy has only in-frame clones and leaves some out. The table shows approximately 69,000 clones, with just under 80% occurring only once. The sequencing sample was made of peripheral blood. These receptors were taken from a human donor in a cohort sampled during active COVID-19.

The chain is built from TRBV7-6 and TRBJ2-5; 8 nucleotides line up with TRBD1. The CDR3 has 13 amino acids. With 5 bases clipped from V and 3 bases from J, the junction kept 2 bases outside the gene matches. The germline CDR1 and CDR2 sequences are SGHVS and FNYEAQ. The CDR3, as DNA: TGTGCCAGCAGCCAGGACAGGGAAGAGACCCAGTACTTC. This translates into CASSQDREETQYF.

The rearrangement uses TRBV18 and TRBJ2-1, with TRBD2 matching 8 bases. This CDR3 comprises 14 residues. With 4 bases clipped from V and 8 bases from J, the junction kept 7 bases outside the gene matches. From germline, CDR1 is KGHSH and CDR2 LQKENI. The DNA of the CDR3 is TGTGCCAGCTCACGTCGGGAGGGCCGGGATGAGCAGTTCTTC. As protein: CASSRREGRDEQFF.

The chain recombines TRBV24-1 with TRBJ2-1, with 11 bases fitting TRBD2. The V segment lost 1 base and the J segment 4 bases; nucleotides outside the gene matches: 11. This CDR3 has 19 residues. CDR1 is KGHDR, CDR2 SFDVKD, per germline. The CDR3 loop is CATSDFSLAGVYTYNEQFF. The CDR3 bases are TGTGCCACCAGTGATTTTTCACTAGCGGGAGTTTACACATACAATGAGCAGTTCTTC.

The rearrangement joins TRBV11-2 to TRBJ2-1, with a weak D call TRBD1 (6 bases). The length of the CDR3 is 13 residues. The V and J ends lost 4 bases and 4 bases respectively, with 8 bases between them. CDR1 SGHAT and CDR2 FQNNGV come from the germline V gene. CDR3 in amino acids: CASSSDRYNEQFF. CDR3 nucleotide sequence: TGTGCCAGCAGCTCCGACAGGTACAATGAGCAGTTCTTC.

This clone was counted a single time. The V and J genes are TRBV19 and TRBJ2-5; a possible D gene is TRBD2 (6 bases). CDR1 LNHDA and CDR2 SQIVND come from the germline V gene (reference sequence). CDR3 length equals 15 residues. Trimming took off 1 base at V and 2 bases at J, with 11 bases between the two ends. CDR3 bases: TGTGCCAGTAGTATAGGCGGGACCCAACAAGAGACCCAGTACTTC. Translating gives CASSIGGTQQETQYF. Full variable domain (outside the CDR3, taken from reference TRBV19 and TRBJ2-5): DGGITQSPKYLFRKEGQNVTLSCEQNLNHDAMYWYRQDPGQGLRLIYYSQIVNDFQKGDIAEGYSVSREKKESFPLTVTSAQKNPTAFYLCASSIGGTQQETQYFGPGTRLLVL.

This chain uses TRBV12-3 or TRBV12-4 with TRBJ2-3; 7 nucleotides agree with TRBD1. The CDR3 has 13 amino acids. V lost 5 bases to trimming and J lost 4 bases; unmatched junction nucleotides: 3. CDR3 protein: CASSEGAADTQYF. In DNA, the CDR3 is TGTGCCAGCAGTGAGGGGGCCGCAGATACGCAGTATTTT.

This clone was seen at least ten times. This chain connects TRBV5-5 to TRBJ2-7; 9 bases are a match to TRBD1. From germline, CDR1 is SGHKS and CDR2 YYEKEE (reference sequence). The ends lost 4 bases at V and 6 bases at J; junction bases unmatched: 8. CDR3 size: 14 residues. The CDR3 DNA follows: TGTGCCAGCAGCGGCGGGACAGGGACCTCCGAGCAGTACTTC. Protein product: CASSGGTGTSEQYF.

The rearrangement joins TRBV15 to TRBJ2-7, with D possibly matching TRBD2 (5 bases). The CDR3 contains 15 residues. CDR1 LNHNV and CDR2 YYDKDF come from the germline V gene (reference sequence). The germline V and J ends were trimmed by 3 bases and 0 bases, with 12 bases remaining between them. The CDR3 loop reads CATSSKRSPSYEQYF. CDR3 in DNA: TGTGCCACCAGCAGCAAGCGGAGCCCCTCCTACGAGCAGTACTTC. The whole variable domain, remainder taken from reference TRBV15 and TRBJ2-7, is DAMVIQNPRYQVTQFGKPVTLSCSQTLNHNVMYWYQQKSSQAPKLLFHYYDKDFNNEADTPDNFQSRRPNTSFCFLDIRSPGLGDTAMYLCATSSKRSPSYEQYFGPGTRLTVT.

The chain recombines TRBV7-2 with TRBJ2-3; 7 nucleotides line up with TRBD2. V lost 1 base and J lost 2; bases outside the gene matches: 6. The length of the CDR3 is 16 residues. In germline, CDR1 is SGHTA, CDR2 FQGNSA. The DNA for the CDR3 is TGTGCCAGCAGCTTAGATTGGGGGGGTGTCACAGATACGCAGTATTTT. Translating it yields CASSLDWGGVTDTQYF.

CDR3 DNA: TGTGCCAGCAGCGATTACACCTTCTCTGGGGCCAACGTCCTGACTTTC. As protein: CASSDYTFSGANVLTF. V and J are TRBV9 and TRBJ2-6; D uncertain. CDR1 is SGDLS, CDR2 YYNGEE, per germline. This CDR3 has 16 residues. The V end lost 3 bases, the J end lost 0 bases, and 10 bases lay between the germline ends.

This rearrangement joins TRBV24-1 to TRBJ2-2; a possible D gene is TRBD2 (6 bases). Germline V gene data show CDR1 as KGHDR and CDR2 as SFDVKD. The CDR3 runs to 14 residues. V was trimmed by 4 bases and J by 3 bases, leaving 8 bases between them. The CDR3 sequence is CATSEGTYTGELFF. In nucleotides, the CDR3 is TGTGCCACCAGTGAAGGGACTTACACCGGGGAGCTGTTTTTT.

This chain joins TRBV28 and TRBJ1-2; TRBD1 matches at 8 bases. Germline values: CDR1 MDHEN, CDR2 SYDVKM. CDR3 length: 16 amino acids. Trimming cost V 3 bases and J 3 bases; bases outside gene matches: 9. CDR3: CASSLGPGGGDYGYTF. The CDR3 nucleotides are TGTGCCAGCAGTTTGGGTCCAGGGGGCGGGGACTATGGCTACACCTTC.

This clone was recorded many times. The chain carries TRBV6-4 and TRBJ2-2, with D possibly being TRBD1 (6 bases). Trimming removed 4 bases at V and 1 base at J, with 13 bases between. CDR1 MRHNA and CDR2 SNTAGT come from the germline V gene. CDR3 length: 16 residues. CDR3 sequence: CASSVTRTENTGELFF. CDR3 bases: TGTGCCAGCAGTGTAACCAGGACAGAGAACACCGGGGAGCTGTTTTTT.

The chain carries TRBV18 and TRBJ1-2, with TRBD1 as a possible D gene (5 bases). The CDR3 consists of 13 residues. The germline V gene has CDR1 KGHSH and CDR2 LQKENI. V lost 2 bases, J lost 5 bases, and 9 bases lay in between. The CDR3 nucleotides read TGTGCCAGCTCACCAGGGGCCGATTATGGCTACACCTTC. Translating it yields CASSPGADYGYTF.

CDR3 in amino acids: CASSLSTSNEQFF. The CDR3 coding sequence is TGTGCCAGTAGTTTATCGACTAGCAATGAGCAGTTCTTC. V usage is TRBV19 and J usage is TRBJ2-1, with TRBD2 as a possible D gene (6 bases). Trimming removed 5 bases from V and 6 bases from J, with 11 bases in between. Germline CDR1 LNHDA, CDR2 SQIVND (reference sequence). The CDR3 is made up of 13 amino acids.

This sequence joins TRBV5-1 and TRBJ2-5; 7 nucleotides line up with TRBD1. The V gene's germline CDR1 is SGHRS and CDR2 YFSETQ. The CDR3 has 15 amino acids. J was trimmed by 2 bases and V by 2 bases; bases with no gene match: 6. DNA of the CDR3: TGCGCCAGCAGCTTCCAGACAGGGCTACAAGAGACCCAGTACTTC. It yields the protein CASSFQTGLQETQYF.

CDR3 coding DNA: TGTGCCAGCAGCCCCTTTTCAGGGAAGGCGGTTGAAAAACTGTTTTTT. Translating it yields CASSPFSGKAVEKLFF. The chain uses TRBV14 and TRBJ1-4; D possibly corresponds to TRBD1 (5 bases). The ends were cut back, 4 bases at V and 7 bases at J, with 19 bases in the middle. The CDR3 covers 16 residues. CDR1 is SGHDN, CDR2 FVKESK, per germline.

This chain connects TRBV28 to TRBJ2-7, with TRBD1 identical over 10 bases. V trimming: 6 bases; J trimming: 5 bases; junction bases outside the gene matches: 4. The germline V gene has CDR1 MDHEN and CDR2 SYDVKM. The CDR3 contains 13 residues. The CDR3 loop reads CASRTGTGDEQYF. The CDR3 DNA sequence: TGTGCCAGCAGAACCGGGACAGGGGACGAGCAGTACTTC.

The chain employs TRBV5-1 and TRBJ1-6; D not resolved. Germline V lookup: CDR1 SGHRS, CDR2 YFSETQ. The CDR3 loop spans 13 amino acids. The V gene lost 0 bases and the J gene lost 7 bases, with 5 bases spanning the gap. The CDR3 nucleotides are TGCGCCAGCAGCTTGGCCTTGAATTCACCCCTCCACTTT. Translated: CASSLALNSPLHF.

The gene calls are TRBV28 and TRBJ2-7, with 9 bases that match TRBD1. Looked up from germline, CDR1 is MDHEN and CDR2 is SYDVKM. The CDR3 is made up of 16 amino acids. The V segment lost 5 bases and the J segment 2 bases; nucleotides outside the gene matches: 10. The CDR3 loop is CASSPPKGQGPYEQYF. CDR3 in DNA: TGTGCCAGCAGTCCCCCCAAGGGACAGGGACCCTACGAGCAGTACTTC. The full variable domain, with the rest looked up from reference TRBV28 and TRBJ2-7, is DVKVTQSSRYLVKRTGEKVFLECVQDMDHENMFWYRQDPGLGLRLIYFSYDVKMKEKGDIPEGYSVSREKKERFSLILESASTNQTSMYLCASSPPKGQGPYEQYFGPGTRLTVT.

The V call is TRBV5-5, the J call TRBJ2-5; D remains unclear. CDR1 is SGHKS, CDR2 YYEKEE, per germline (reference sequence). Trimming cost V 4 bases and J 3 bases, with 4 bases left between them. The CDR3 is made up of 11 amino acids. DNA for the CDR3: TGTGCCAGCAGCATTAAAGAGACCCAGTACTTC. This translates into CASSIKETQYF. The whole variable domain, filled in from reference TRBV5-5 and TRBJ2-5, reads DAGVTQSPTHLIKTRGQQVTLRCSPISGHKSVSWYQQVLGQGPQFIFQYYEKEERGRGNFPDRFSARQFPNYSSELNVNALLLGDSALYLCASSIKETQYFGPGTRLLVL.

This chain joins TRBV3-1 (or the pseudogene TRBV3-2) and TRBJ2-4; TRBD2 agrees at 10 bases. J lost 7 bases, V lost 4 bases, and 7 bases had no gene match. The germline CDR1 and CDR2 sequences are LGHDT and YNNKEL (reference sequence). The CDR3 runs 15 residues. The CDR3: CASSRVAGGLNIQYF. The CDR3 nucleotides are TGTGCCAGCAGCCGGGTAGCGGGGGGTCTGAACATTCAGTACTTC.

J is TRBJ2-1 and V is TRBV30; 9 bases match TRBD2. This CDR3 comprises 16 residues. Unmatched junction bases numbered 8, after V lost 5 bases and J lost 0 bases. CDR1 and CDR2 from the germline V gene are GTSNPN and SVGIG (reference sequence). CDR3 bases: TGTGCCTGGCGCGGGGGCGGGGGGGGCTCCTACAATGAGCAGTTCTTC. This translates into CAWRGGGGGSYNEQFF.

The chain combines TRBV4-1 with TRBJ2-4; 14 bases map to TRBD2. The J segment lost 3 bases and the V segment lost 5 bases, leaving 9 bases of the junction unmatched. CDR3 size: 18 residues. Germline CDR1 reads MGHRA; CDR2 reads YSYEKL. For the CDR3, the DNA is TGCGCCAGCAGCAAATCCGGGACTAGCGGGAGTGGCAAAAACATTCAGTACTTC. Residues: CASSKSGTSGSGKNIQYF.

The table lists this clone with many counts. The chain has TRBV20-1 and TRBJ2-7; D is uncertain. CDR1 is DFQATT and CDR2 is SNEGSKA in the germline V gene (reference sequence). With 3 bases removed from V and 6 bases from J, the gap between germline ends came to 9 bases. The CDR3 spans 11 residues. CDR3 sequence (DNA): TGCAGTGCTAGTAGCACGAGCGAGCAGTACTTC. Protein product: CSASSTSEQYF.

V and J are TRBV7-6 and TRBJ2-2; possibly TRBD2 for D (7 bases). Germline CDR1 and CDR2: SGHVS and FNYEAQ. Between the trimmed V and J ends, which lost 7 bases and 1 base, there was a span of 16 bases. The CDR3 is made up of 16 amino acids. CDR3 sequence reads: CASTLRGRGNTGELFF. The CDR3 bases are TGTGCCAGCACCCTTAGGGGGAGGGGGAACACCGGGGAGCTGTTTTTT.